The following is a T cell receptor beta chain sequence with its context. The sample originates from a study of cytomegalovirus exposure and HLA in healthy donors. About the research overall: The study's early data release held tens of millions of unique TCRs from HLA-typed donors.

Germline CDR1 and CDR2: SGHNT and YYREEE (reference sequence). The V gene lost 4 bases and the J gene lost 0 bases, with 13 bases spanning the gap. This CDR3 spans 15 amino acids. The PCR used 60 Vbeta and 13 Jbeta primers. Some clones are missing from TCRdb's copy, which holds only in-frame ones; the method was immunoSEQ multiplex PCR. The repertoire holds 100,000 to 150,000 clones, with 70% to 80% as singletons. The sequenced material came from PBMCs. The V call is TRBV5-4, the J call TRBJ1-2; D might be TRBD1 (5 bases). This receptor was identified in a woman in her sixties or seventies in good health and CMV-seropositive. The CDR3 nucleotides read TGTGCCAGCAGCCTGGGACTAGGGGCTAACTATGGCTACACCTTC. It specifies CASSLGLGANYGYTF.